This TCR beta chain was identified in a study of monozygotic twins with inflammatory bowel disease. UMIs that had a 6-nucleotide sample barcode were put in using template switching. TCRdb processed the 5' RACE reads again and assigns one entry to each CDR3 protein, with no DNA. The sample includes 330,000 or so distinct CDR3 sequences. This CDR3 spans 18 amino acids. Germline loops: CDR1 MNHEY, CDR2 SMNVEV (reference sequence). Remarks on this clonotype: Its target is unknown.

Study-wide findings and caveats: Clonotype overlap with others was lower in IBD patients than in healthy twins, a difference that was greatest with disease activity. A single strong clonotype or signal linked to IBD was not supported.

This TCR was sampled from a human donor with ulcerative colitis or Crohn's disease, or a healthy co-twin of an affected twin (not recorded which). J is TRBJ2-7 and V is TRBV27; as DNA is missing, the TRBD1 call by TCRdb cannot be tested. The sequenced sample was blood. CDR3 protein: CASSPKPYTGVSSYEQYF.